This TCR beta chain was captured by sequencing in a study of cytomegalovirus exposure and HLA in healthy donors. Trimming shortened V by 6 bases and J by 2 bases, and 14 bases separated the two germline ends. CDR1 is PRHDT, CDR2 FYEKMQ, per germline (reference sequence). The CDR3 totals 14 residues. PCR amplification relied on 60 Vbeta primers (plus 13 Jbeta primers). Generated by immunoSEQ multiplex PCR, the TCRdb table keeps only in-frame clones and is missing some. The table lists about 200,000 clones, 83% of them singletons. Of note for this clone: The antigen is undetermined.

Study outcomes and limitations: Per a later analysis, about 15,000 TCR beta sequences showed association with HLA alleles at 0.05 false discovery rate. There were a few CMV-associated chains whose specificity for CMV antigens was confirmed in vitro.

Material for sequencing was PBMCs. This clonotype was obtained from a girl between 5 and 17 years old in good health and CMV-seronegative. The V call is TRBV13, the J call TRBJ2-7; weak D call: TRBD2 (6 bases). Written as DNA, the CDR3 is TGTGCCAGCAGACATCGACTAGAACCCTACGAGCAGTACTTC. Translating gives CASRHRLEPYEQYF.